This is a list of T cell receptor beta chains from one sample in a study of T cell changes during pregnancy in multiple sclerosis. Data came from immunoSEQ multiplex PCR; TCRdb stores just in-frame clones and leaves some out. The sample has about 85,000 clones; approximately 93% are singletons. The material sequenced was peripheral blood, taken in the first trimester of pregnancy. The receptor source for this set is a female donor with multiple sclerosis, enrolled in a pregnancy study. The CDR3 runs from the conserved cysteine through the conserved F or W. D genes are given only for firm matches. Not all rows give a size; the values are once, few, many and, for expanded clones, a class.

TGCGCCAGCAGTCCGGGACTAGCGGGGGCCGGCAATGAGCAGTTCTTC,CASSPGLAGAGNEQFF,TRBD2,TRBV5-1,TRBJ2-1,NA
TGCGCCAGCAGCAGCGACAGGGGGAGGTCCTACGAGCAGTACTTC,CASSSDRGRSYEQYF,TRBD1,TRBV4-3,TRBJ2-7,NA
TGTGCCAGCAGTTCTAGCGACAGCACAGATACGCAGTATTTT,CASSSSDSTDTQYF,NA,TRBV6-4,TRBJ2-3,few
TGCGCCAGCAGCGAATCGCCAGCGGTTAACGAAAAACTGTTTTTT,CASSESPAVNEKLFF,NA,TRBV4-3,TRBJ1-4,NA
TGTGCCAGCAGCCAAGATTCGCGGGAGGGTGGTGAGCAGTTCTTC,CASSQDSREGGEQFF,TRBD2,TRBV4-2,TRBJ2-1,NA
TGTGCCAGCAGCTCCGGGAATGAGCAGTTCTTC,CASSSGNEQFF,NA,TRBV7-9,TRBJ2-1,NA
TGTGCCAGCGCGGACTACCCGGTAACCTTTCAAAAAAAAGAGACCCAGTACTTC,CASADYPVTFQKKETQYF,NA,TRBV25-1,TRBJ2-5,NA
TGTGCCAGCAGCCCCAGGCCGTTGACAGGTGGGGTTGACAATTCACCCCTCCACTTT,CASSPRPLTGGVDNSPLHF,NA,TRBV7-6,TRBJ1-6,NA
TGCGCCAGCAGCTTGGGACCCGGGGGGAATTCACCCCTCCACTTT,CASSLGPGGNSPLHF,NA,TRBV5-1,TRBJ1-6,NA
TGTGCCAGCAGTTATGGGACTACGAACACTGAAGCTTTCTTT,CASSYGTTNTEAFF,NA,TRBV6-5,TRBJ1-1,NA
TGTGCCAGCAGCTTACGTCGGGGAGGGAGTCAGCCCCAGCATTTT,CASSLRRGGSQPQHF,NA,TRBV5-6,TRBJ1-5,NA
TGTGCCAGCAGCCCAATTGCCGGGACACTTATCTACGAGCAGTACTTC,CASSPIAGTLIYEQYF,NA,TRBV11-3,TRBJ2-7,NA
TGTGCCAGTTCCCAAGAGGAGGGGCGCTCCTCTGGAAACACCATATATTTT,CASSQEEGRSSGNTIYF,NA,TRBV19,TRBJ1-3,NA
TGTGCCAGCAGCCGTGTGCTAGCGGATACCGGGGAGCTGTTTTTT,CASSRVLADTGELFF,TRBD2,TRBV5-6,TRBJ2-2,NA
TGTGCCAGCACCGAGGGCGCTCTTGTAATTGCCGAGCAGTACTTC,CASTEGALVIAEQYF,NA,TRBV11-2,TRBJ2-7,NA